Following are 17 T cell receptor beta chains from one sample sequenced in a study of blood T cells in healthy people across ages. Through a sample-barcoded 5' primer and a J-beta primer mix, a second PCR was run for roughly 6 to 12 cycles. TCRdb reprocessed the 5' RACE reads with MiXCR, giving one entry per CDR3 protein. The profile shows about 720,000 distinct CDR3 sequences, more than 20% of them singletons. The same sample was also studied in work on T cells of mothers and their children.

Material for sequencing was blood. These receptors originate from a boy aged 5-17 years in good health.

This chain uses TRBV4-2 with TRBJ2-7; TRBD1 or TRBD2 may be the D gene (5 bases each). Germline CDR1 and CDR2: LGHNA and YNFKEQ. V was cut by 1 base and J by 3 bases, with 13 bases left in between. This CDR3 region has 15 residues. The CDR3 protein is CASSQVGGAGYEQYF. The CDR3 bases are TGTGCCAGCAGCCAAGTTGGGGGTGCTGGCTACGAGCAGTACTTC.

V gene TRBV4-2 combines with J gene TRBJ1-3; D is unclear. The V end lost 4 bases, the J end lost 8 bases, and 18 bases lay between the germline ends. CDR1 is LGHNA and CDR2 is YNFKEQ in the germline V gene. CDR3 length: 15 amino acids. The CDR3 sequence is CASSPSSGAWDTIYF. CDR3 coding DNA: TGTGCCAGCAGCCCTTCTTCGGGTGCGTGGGACACCATATATTTT.

This chain uses TRBV4-3 with TRBJ2-5; 9 nucleotides align to TRBD2. The J call is doubtful: the DNA matches TRBJ2-1 better. This CDR3 has 16 amino acids. The V gene's germline CDR1 is LGHNA and CDR2 YSLEER. The CDR3 DNA sequence: TGCGCCAGCAGCCAAATGACTAGCGGAGATTTCAATGAGCAGTTCTTC. This gives the protein CASSQMTSGDFNEQFF.

This clonotype turned up a few times. This chain links TRBV29-1 with TRBJ2-1; tentative D call: TRBD1 (6 bases). The CDR3 consists of 12 residues. V was clipped by 6 bases and J by 3 bases, with 9 bases between them. Germline CDR1 SQVTM, CDR2 ANQGSEA. The CDR3 loop reads CSVQGIYNEQFF. In nucleotides, the CDR3 is TGCAGCGTCCAGGGGATCTACAATGAGCAGTTCTTC.

This chain connects TRBV20-1 to TRBJ2-7; 7 nucleotides agree with TRBD2. CDR1 is DFQATT, CDR2 SNEGSKA, per germline (reference sequence). After removal of 7 bases from V and 5 bases from J, the junction contained 11 bases not matched to a gene. This CDR3 comprises 13 residues. The CDR3 nucleotides read TGCAGTGTTGTGGGAGGGACGACGCACGAGCAGTACTTC. Encoded protein: CSVVGGTTHEQYF.

The gene calls are TRBV12-3 or TRBV12-4 and TRBJ1-5; a weak D match, TRBD1 (5 bases). V was pared by 8 bases and J by 2 bases, with 16 bases between. CDR3 length: 15 amino acids. The CDR3 reads CASASQGGGNQPQHF. The CDR3 nucleotides are TGTGCCAGCGCCAGTCAGGGTGGAGGCAATCAGCCCCAGCATTTT.

This chain connects TRBV10-3 to TRBJ1-4; unclear D gene. Trimming took off 2 bases at V and 0 bases at J, with 4 bases between the two ends. Germline CDR1 ENHRY, CDR2 SYGVKD. The CDR3 contains 14 residues. CDR3 sequence reads: CAISEGATNEKLFF. As DNA, the CDR3 is TGTGCCATCAGTGAGGGAGCAACTAATGAAAAACTGTTTTTT.

This clonotype was counted only a few times. The V call is TRBV6-2 or TRBV6-3, the J call TRBJ1-5; tentatively, D is TRBD1 (6 bases). Per the germline V gene, CDR1 is MNHEY and CDR2 is SVGEGT. V lost 5 bases and J lost 3, with 11 bases in between. CDR3 length: 14 amino acids. The CDR3, as DNA: TGTGCCAGCAGTAACCGGGACATCAATCAGCCCCAGCATTTT. It yields the protein CASSNRDINQPQHF.

Comments on this clonotype: At one of its ends the junction is not consistent with the germline gene, which may arise from a read error. The rearrangement uses TRBV29-1 and TRBJ2-3, with D perhaps matching TRBD1 (5 bases). Germline CDR1 is SQVTM and CDR2 is ANQGSEA. The CDR3 consists of 13 residues. In nucleotides, the CDR3 is TGCAACGTTGAAATACAGGGCACAGATACGCAGTATTTT. As protein: CNVEIQGTDTQYF.

In its sample, this clonotype was seen many times. V and J are TRBV24-1 and TRBJ2-2; unclear D gene. Germline V CDR1 and CDR2: KGHDR, SFDVKD. Between the trimmed V and J ends, which lost 7 bases and 1 base, there was a span of 12 bases. The CDR3 runs to 15 residues. This chain's CDR3 is CATRDGVKNTGELFF. The CDR3 DNA sequence: TGTGCCACCAGGGACGGAGTGAAGAACACCGGGGAGCTGTTTTTT.

The J gene is TRBJ2-5, the V gene TRBV13, with 9 bases that match TRBD2. V shed 1 base, J shed 1 base, and the junction held 4 bases outside the gene matches. CDR1 and CDR2 from the germline V gene are PRHDT and FYEKMQ (reference sequence). The length of the CDR3 is 16 residues. The CDR3 DNA sequence: TGTGCCAGCAGCTTAGTGGCTAGCGGGACCCAAGAGACCCAGTACTTC. Its protein is CASSLVASGTQETQYF.

Worth noting for this clonotype: The junction and the germline gene differ at one end; a read error may be behind it. The chain uses TRBV6-6 and TRBJ2-2; D is undetermined. Germline CDR1 is MNHNY and CDR2 is SVGAGI (reference sequence). The CDR3 loop spans 14 amino acids. CDR3: CASSGIFETGELFF. CDR3 coding DNA: TGCGCCAGCAGTGGAATATTCGAGACCGGGGAGCTGTTTTTT.

This clonotype was detected a few times. This sequence joins TRBV9 and TRBJ2-7; D remains ambiguous. The DNA end is a closer match to TRBJ2-1, so the J assignment may be wrong. This CDR3 is built from 15 residues. Germline V CDR1 and CDR2: SGDLS, YYNGEE. The CDR3 reads CASSVEHTEYNEQFF. CDR3 in DNA: TGTGCCAGCAGCGTAGAACATACAGAGTACAATGAGCAGTTCTTC.

The chain is built from TRBV3-1 and TRBJ2-4; the D call may be TRBD1 or TRBD2 (5 bases each). CDR1 LGHDT and CDR2 YNNKEL come from the germline V gene (reference sequence). V lost 5 bases, J lost 0 bases, and 17 bases lay in between. The CDR3 covers 17 residues. In DNA form, the CDR3 reads TGTGCCAGCAGCTTCTCCGGGACCCGTCTAGCCAAAAACATTCAGTACTTC. Translated: CASSFSGTRLAKNIQYF.

In its sample, this clonotype was seen a few times. This chain uses TRBV27 with TRBJ1-1, with a possible D match to TRBD1 (5 bases). The CDR3 loop spans 13 amino acids. Trimming removed 6 bases from V and 7 bases from J, with 15 bases in between. CDR1 MNHEY and CDR2 SMNVEV come from the germline V gene (reference sequence). DNA of the CDR3: TGTGCCAGCAGAGCCATGGGGCCCCTTGAAGCTTTCTTT. The encoded protein is CASRAMGPLEAFF.

This clonotype showed up just a few times. This chain connects TRBV7-3 to TRBJ2-3; 9 bases fit TRBD2. CDR1 and CDR2 from the germline V gene are SGHTA and FQGTGA. The CDR3 extends over 14 amino acids. After removal of 5 bases from V and 6 bases from J, the junction contained 6 bases not matched to a gene. The CDR3 sequence is CASSPGTSPDTQYF. In DNA form, the CDR3 reads TGTGCCAGCAGCCCCGGGACTAGCCCCGATACGCAGTATTTT.

This clonotype was seen more than once but under ten times. This chain connects TRBV12-3 or TRBV12-4 to TRBJ1-4; D might be TRBD1 (5 bases). The V gene lost 5 bases and the J gene lost 5 bases, with 21 bases spanning the gap. There are 17 residues in the CDR3. The CDR3 DNA reads as TGTGCCAGCAGTCCCTCCGGACAAGCAGGGAGGAATGAAAAACTGTTTTTT. Its translation is CASSPSGQAGRNEKLFF.